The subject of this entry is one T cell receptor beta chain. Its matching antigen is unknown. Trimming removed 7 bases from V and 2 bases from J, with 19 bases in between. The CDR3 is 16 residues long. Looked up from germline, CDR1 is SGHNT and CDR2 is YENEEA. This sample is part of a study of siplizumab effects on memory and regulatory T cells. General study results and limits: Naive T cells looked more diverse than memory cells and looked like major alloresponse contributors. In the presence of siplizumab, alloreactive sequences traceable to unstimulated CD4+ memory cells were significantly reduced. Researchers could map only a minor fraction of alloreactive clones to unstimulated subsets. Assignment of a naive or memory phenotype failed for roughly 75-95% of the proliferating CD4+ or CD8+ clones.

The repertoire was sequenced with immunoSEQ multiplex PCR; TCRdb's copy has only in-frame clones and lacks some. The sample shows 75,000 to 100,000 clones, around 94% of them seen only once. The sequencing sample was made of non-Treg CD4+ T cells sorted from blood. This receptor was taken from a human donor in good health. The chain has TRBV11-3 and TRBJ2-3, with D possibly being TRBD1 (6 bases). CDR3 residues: CASTLGAPEVTDTQYF. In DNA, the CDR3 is TGTGCCAGCACCTTGGGGGCCCCGGAGGTCACAGATACGCAGTATTTT.